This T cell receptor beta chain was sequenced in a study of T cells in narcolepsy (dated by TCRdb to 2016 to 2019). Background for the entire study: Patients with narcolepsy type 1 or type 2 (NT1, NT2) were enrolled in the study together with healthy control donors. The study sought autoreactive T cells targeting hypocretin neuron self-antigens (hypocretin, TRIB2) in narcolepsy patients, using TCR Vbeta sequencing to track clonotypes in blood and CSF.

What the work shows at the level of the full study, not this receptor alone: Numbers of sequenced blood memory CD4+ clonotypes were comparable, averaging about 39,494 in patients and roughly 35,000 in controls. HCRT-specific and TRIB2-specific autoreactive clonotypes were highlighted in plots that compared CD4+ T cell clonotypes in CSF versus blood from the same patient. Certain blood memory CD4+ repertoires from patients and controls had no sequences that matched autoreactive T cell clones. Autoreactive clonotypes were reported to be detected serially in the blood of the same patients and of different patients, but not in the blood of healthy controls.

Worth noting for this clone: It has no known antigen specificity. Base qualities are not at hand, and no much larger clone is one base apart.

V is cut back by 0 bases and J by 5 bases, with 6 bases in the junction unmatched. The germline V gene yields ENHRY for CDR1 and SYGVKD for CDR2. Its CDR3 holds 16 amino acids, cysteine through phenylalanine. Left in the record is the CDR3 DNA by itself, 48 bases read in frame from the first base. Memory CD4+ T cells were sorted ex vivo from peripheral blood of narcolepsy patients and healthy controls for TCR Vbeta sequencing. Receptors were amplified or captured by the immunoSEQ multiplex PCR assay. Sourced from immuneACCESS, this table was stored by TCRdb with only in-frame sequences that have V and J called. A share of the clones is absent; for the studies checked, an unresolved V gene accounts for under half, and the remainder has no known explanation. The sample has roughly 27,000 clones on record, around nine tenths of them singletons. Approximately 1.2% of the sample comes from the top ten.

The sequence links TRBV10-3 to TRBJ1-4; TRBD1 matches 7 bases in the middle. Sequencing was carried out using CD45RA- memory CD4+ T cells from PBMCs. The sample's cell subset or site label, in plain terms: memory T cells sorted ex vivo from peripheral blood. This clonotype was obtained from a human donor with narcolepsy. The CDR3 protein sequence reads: CAISESGQAINEKLFF. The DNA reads TGTGCCATCAGTGAGTCAGGACAGGCGATCAATGAAAAACTGTTTTTT.